This T cell receptor beta chain was recorded in a study of cytotoxic CD8 clonotypes in ibrutinib-treated CLL. Study-wide background: Researchers reported more than nine relapsed/refractory and approximately 15 treatment-naive patients, 17 to 18 of them IGHV unmutated. Overall study results and limits: Increased clonality at ibrutinib response gave way to a return toward baseline at progression. Baseline levels of clonality went above those of age-matched healthy donors and moved with circulating CD8+ T-cell counts.

Using immunoSEQ multiplex PCR, the repertoire was profiled, and TCRdb retains in-frame clones only, with some absent. Seen here are roughly 53,000 clones, 54% observed once, and the top ten hold 20% to 30%. The CDR3 spans 14 residues. The germline gives CDR1 LNHNV, CDR2 YYDKDF (reference sequence). V lost 9 bases to trimming and J lost 0 bases, with 9 bases between them. This clone occurred once. The antigen is not known. The sequenced sample was PBMCs, obtained at disease progression, from a patient treated with ibrutinib. The chain recombines TRBV15 with TRBJ1-6, with D perhaps matching TRBD1 (6 bases). This clonotype originated in a human donor with chronic lymphocytic leukemia. The chain's CDR3 is CATGGNSYNSPLHF. For the CDR3, the DNA is TGTGCCACAGGGGGGAACTCCTATAATTCACCCCTCCACTTT.